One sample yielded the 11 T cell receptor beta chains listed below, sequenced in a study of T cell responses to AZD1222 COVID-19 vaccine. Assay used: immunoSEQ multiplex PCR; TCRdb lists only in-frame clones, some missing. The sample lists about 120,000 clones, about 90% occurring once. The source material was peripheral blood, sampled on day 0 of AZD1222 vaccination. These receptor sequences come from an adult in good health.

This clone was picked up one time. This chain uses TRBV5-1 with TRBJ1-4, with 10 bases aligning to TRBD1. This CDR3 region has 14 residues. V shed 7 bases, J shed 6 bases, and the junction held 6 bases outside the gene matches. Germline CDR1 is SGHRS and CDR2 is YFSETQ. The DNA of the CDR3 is TGCGCCAGCGGGCTCGGACAGGGGGATGAAAAACTGTTTTTT. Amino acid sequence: CASGLGQGDEKLFF.

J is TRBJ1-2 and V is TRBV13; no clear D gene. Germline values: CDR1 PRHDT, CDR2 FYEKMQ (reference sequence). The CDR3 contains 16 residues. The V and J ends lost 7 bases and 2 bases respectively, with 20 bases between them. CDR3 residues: CASISLGRSINYGYTF. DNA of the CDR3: TGTGCCAGCATCTCGTTGGGAAGGAGCATCAACTATGGCTACACCTTC.

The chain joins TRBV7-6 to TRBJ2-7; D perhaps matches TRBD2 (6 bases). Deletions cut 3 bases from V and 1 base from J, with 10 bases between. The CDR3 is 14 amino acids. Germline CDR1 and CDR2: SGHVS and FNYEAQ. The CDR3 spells CASSLVAGSYEQYF. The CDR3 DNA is TGTGCCAGCAGCTTGGTTGCGGGATCCTACGAGCAGTACTTC.

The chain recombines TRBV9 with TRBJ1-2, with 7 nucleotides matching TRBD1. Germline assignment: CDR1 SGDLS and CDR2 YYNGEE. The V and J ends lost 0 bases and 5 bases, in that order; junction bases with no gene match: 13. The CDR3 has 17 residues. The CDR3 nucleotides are TGTGCCAGCAGCGTAGGCCAGGGGGTTGATAGTATTTATGGCTACACCTTC. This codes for CASSVGQGVDSIYGYTF.

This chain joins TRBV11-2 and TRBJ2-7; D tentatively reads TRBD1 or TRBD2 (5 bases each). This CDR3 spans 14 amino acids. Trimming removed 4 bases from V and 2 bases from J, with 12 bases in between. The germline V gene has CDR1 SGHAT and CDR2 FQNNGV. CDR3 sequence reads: CASSYRDRTYEQYF. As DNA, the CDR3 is TGTGCCAGCAGCTACCGGGACCGTACCTACGAGCAGTACTTC. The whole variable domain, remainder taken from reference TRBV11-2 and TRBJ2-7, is EAGVAQSPRYKIIEKRQSVAFWCNPISGHATLYWYQQILGQGPKLLIQFQNNGVVDDSQLPKDRFSAERLKGVDSTLKIQPAKLEDSAVYLCASSYRDRTYEQYFGPGTRLTVT.

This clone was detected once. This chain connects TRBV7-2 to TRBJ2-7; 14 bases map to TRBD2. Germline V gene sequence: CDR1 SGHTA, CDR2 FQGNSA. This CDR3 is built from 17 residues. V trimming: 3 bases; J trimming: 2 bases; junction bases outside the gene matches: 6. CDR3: CASSLATSGRGTYEQYF. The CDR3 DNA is TGTGCCAGCAGCTTGGCGACTAGCGGGAGGGGAACCTACGAGCAGTACTTC.

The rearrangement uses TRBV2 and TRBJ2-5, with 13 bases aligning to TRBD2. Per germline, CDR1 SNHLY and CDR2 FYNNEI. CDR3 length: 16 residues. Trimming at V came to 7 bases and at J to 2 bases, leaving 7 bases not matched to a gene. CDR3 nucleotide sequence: TGTGCCAGCACCACGGGACTAGCGGGGATTCAAGAGACCCAGTACTTC. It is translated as CASTTGLAGIQETQYF.

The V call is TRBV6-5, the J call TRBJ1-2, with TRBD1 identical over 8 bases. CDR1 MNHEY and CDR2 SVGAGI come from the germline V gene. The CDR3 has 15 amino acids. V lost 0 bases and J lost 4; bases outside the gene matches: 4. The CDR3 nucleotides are TGTGCCAGCAGTTACTCCCCTACAGGGGGCTATGGCTACACCTTC. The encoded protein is CASSYSPTGGYGYTF.

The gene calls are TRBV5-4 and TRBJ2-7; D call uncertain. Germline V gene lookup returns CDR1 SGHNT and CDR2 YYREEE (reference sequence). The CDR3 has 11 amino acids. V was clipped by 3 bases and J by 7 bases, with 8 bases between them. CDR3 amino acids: CASSSKVEQYF. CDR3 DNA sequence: TGTGCCAGCAGCTCAAAAGTAGAGCAGTACTTC.

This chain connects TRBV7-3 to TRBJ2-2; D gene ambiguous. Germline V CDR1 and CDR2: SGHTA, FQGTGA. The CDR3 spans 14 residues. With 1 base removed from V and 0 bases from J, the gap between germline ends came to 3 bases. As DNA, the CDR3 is TGTGCCAGCAGCTTAAACCCGAACACCGGGGAGCTGTTTTTT. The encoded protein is CASSLNPNTGELFF.

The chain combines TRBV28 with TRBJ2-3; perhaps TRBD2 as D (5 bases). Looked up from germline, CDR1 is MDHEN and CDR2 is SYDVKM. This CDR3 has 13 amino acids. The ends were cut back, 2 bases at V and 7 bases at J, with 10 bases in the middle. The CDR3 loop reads CASSLGRGYTQYF. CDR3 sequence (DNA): TGTGCCAGCAGTTTAGGTCGGGGATATACGCAGTATTTT.